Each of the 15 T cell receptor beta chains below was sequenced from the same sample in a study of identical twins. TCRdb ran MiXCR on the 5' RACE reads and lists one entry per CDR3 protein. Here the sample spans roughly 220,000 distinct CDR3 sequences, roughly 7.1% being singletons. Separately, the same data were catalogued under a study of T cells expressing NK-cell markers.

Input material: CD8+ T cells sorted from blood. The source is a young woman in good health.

The CDR3 spells CASSYTGQGFSEFNEKLFF. CDR3 sequence (DNA): TGTGCCAGCAGTTACACCGGACAGGGGTTCTCGGAGTTTAATGAAAAACTGTTTTTT. The chain links TRBV6-5 to TRBJ1-4, with 9 bases lining up with TRBD1. Germline CDR1 is MNHEY and CDR2 is SVGAGI. The CDR3 length is 19 residues. With 2 bases clipped from V and 4 bases from J, the junction kept 14 bases outside the gene matches.

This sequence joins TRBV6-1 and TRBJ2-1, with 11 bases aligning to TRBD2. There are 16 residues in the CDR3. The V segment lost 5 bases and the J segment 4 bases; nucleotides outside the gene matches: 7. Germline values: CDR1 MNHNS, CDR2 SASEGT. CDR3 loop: CASSPSSGRIYNEQFF. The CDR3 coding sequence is TGTGCCAGCAGTCCATCTAGCGGGAGGATATACAATGAGCAGTTCTTC.

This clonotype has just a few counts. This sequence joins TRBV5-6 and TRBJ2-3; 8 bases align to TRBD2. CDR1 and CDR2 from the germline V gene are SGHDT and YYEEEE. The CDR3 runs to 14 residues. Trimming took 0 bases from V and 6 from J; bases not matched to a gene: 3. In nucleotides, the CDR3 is TGTGCCAGCAGCTTGGCGGGGGGGCAGGATACGCAGTATTTT. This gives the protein CASSLAGGQDTQYF.

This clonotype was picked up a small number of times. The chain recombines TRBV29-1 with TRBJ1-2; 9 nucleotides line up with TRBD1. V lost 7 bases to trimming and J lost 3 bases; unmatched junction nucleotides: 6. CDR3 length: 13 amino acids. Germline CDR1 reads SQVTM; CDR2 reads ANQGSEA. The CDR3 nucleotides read TGCAGCGCCCGGGACAGGGAAGACTATGGCTACACCTTC. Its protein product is CSARDREDYGYTF.

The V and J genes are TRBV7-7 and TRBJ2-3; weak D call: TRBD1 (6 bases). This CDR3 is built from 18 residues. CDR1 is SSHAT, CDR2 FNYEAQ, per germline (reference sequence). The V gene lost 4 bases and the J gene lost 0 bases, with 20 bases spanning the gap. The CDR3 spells CASSSRDTNIRSTDTQYF. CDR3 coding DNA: TGTGCCAGCAGCTCACGGGACACGAACATCCGTAGCACAGATACGCAGTATTTT.

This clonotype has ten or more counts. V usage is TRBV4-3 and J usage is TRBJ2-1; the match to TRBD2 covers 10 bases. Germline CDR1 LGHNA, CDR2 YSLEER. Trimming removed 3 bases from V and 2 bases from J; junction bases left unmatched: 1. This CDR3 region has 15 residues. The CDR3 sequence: CASSQGLATYNEQFF. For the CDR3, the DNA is TGCGCCAGCAGCCAGGGACTAGCGACCTACAATGAGCAGTTCTTC.

CDR3 amino acids: CSVEGGGSYNEQFF. As DNA, the CDR3 is TGCAGCGTTGAAGGCGGAGGATCCTACAATGAGCAGTTCTTC. The chain uses TRBV29-1 and TRBJ2-1; perhaps TRBD2 as D (5 bases). Trimming stripped 1 base from V and 1 base from J, with 8 bases between. The CDR3 length is 14 residues. CDR1 and CDR2 from the germline V gene are SQVTM and ANQGSEA.

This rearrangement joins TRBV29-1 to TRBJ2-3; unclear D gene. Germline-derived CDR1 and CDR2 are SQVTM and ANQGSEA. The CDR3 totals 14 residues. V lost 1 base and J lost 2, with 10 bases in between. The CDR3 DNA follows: TGCAGCGTTGAAGGGGCGCAGTCCACAGATACGCAGTATTTT. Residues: CSVEGAQSTDTQYF.

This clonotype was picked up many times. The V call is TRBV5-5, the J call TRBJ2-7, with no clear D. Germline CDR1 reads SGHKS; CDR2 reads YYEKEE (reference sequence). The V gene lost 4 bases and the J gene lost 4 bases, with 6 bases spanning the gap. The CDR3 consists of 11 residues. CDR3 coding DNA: TGTGCCAGCAGCCTTCGTTACGAGCAGTACTTC. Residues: CASSLRYEQYF. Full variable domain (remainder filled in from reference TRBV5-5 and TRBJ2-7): DAGVTQSPTHLIKTRGQQVTLRCSPISGHKSVSWYQQVLGQGPQFIFQYYEKEERGRGNFPDRFSARQFPNYSSELNVNALLLGDSALYLCASSLRYEQYFGPGTRLTVT.

CDR3 protein: CASTGRRENYEQYF. In DNA, the CDR3 is TGTGCCAGCACTGGGCGGCGGGAAAACTACGAGCAGTACTTC. The chain recombines TRBV2 with TRBJ2-7, with TRBD2 as a possible D gene (6 bases). This CDR3 contains 14 residues. The ends were cut back, 7 bases at V and 3 bases at J, with 16 bases in the middle. Germline V lookup: CDR1 SNHLY, CDR2 FYNNEI.

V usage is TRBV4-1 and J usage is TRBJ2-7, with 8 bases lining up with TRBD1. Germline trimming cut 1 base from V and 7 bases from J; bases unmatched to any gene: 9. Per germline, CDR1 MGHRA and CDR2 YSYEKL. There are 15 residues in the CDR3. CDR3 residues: CASSQVQGALGEQYF. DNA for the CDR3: TGCGCCAGCAGCCAAGTCCAGGGGGCTCTCGGGGAGCAGTACTTC.

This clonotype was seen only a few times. CDR3 nucleotide sequence: TGCAGTGCTAGAGATCCCCTAGCTTTCAATGAGCAGTTCTTC. Protein product: CSARDPLAFNEQFF. The chain couples TRBV20-1 to TRBJ2-1; D is possibly TRBD2 (5 bases). The CDR3 contains 14 residues. Per germline, CDR1 DFQATT and CDR2 SNEGSKA (reference sequence). V was clipped by 0 bases and J by 6 bases, with 12 bases between them.

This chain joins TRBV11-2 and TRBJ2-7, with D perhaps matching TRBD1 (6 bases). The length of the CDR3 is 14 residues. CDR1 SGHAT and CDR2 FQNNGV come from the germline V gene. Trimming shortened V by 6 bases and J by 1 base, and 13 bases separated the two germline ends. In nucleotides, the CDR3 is TGTGCCAGCAGTCATACAGGGAATTCCTACGAGCAGTACTTC. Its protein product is CASSHTGNSYEQYF.

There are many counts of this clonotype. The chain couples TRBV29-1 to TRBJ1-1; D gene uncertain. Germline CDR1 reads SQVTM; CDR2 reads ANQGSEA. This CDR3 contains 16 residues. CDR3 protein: CSIYRPSYREETEAFF. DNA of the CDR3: TGCAGTATTTATAGACCGAGTTACCGGGAGGAGACTGAAGCTTTCTTT.

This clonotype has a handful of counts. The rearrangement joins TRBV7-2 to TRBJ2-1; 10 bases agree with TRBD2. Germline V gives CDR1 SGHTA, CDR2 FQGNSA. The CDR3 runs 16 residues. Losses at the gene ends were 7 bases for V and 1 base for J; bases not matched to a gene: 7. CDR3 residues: CASNILAGASYNEQFF. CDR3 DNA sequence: TGTGCCAGCAACATTCTAGCGGGAGCTTCCTACAATGAGCAGTTCTTC.